The 24 T cell receptor beta chains listed next were all sequenced from one sample in a study of PD-L1 blockade in urothelial cancer. Sequencing used immunoSEQ multiplex PCR; TCRdb keeps in-frame clones, though not all of them. This table holds around 92,000 clones, 70% to 90% found once. Regarding time point: pretreatment peripheral blood. This material consisted of PBMCs, taken around atezolizumab (anti-PD-L1) treatment. These receptors were collected from a woman of 80 years or more with urothelial cancer.

V is TRBV7-6 and J is TRBJ2-5, with 7 positions matching TRBD1. Germline loops: CDR1 SGHVS, CDR2 FNYEAQ. The CDR3 is 13 amino acids. The junction had 6 bases not matched to a gene; V was cut back by 5 bases and J by 6 bases. The CDR3: CASSRGLSQTQYF. In DNA, the CDR3 is TGTGCCAGCAGCAGGGGGCTAAGCCAGACCCAGTACTTC.

This sequence joins TRBV7-3 and TRBJ2-3, with unresolved D. The V end was cut by 5 bases, the J end by 8 bases, with 14 bases between. Germline CDR1 reads SGHTA; CDR2 reads FQGTGA. This CDR3 has 13 residues. CDR3 in amino acids: CASSPNPSSTQYF. In DNA, the CDR3 is TGTGCCAGCAGCCCAAATCCTAGTTCTACGCAGTATTTT.

The chain has TRBV30 and TRBJ2-5; TRBD1 matches 8 bases. Germline-derived CDR1 and CDR2 are GTSNPN and SVGIG (reference sequence). The CDR3 runs to 14 residues. Unmatched junction bases numbered 6, after V lost 1 base and J lost 5 bases. CDR3 sequence reads: CAWSGTGNSETQYF. CDR3 sequence (DNA): TGTGCCTGGAGTGGGACAGGGAATTCGGAGACCCAGTACTTC. Together with reference TRBV30 and TRBJ2-5, the CDR3 gives the full variable domain: SQTIHQWPATLVQPVGSPLSLECTVEGTSNPNLYWYRQAAGRGLQLLFYSVGIGQISSEVPQNLSASRPQDRQFILSSKKLLLSDSGFYLCAWSGTGNSETQYFGPGTRLLVL.

This chain uses TRBV30 with TRBJ2-2; D might be TRBD2 (6 bases). CDR3 size: 13 residues. CDR1 is GTSNPN and CDR2 is SVGIG in the germline V gene (reference sequence). The V gene lost 3 bases and the J gene lost 1 base, with 6 bases spanning the gap. CDR3 nucleotide sequence: TGTGCCTGGAGGGGAGGGAACACCGGGGAGCTGTTTTTT. This translates into CAWRGGNTGELFF.

The CDR3, as DNA: TGTGCCAGCTCGACGGGTTTGAACACTGAAGCTTTCTTT. This encodes CASSTGLNTEAFF. V gene TRBV27 combines with J gene TRBJ1-1; no firm D call. Per germline, CDR1 MNHEY and CDR2 SMNVEV (reference sequence). Trimming removed 8 bases from V and 0 bases from J, with 10 bases in between. The CDR3 consists of 13 residues.

The chain employs TRBV28 and TRBJ2-1; 7 nucleotides match TRBD1. The J segment lost 9 bases and the V segment lost 0 bases, leaving 8 bases of the junction unmatched. The germline V gene has CDR1 MDHEN and CDR2 SYDVKM. This CDR3 is built from 15 residues. DNA of the CDR3: TGTGCCAGCAGTTTATGGGGGGACAGTTTAGGTGAGCAGTTCTTC. This translates into CASSLWGDSLGEQFF.

The J gene is TRBJ2-7, the V gene TRBV30; a weak D match, TRBD2 (6 bases). CDR1 is GTSNPN, CDR2 SVGIG, per germline (reference sequence). This CDR3 has 11 residues. The CDR3 region has the DNA TGTGCTCTGCGGGACTCCTACGAGCAGTACTTC. Translation gives CALRDSYEQYF.

CDR3: CASSLRDRGPTSGTYNEQFF. CDR3 bases: TGTGCCAGCAGCTTAAGAGACAGGGGTCCTACTAGCGGGACCTACAATGAGCAGTTCTTC. The chain carries TRBV7-3 and TRBJ2-1; 10 bases agree with TRBD2. The CDR3 covers 20 residues. Germline CDR1 and CDR2: SGHTA and FQGTGA. J gave up 2 bases and V 1 base, and 14 bases lay outside the gene matches.

The V gene is TRBV6-1, the J gene TRBJ1-5, with 7 nucleotides matching TRBD1. This CDR3 has 13 residues. Trimming removed 3 bases from V and 6 bases from J; junction bases left unmatched: 2. Looked up from germline, CDR1 is MNHNS and CDR2 is SASEGT. The CDR3 loop is CASSDQGGQPQHF. CDR3 DNA: TGTGCCAGCAGTGACCAGGGGGGTCAGCCCCAGCATTTT.

This chain joins TRBV11-2 and TRBJ1-1; 7 bases align to TRBD1. The junction had 10 bases not matched to a gene; V was cut back by 11 bases and J by 4 bases. Germline V lookup: CDR1 SGHAT, CDR2 FQNNGV. The CDR3 extends over 13 amino acids. The CDR3 loop reads CAGQVQGSTEAFF. CDR3 nucleotides: TGTGCCGGGCAGGTACAGGGGTCCACTGAAGCTTTCTTT.

The V and J genes are TRBV5-1 and TRBJ1-5; D not certain. Trimming removed 5 bases at V and 10 bases at J, with 16 bases between. Germline V gives CDR1 SGHRS, CDR2 YFSETQ. This CDR3 contains 13 residues. CDR3 sequence: CASRPTPSEPQHF. CDR3 DNA: TGCGCCAGCAGGCCCACCCCGAGCGAACCCCAGCATTTT.

The V call is TRBV7-3, the J call TRBJ2-5; TRBD2 is a possible D gene (6 bases). The CDR3 is made up of 14 amino acids. Germline V CDR1 and CDR2: SGHTA, FQGTGA. V lost 1 base, J lost 5 bases, and 11 bases lay in between. DNA of the CDR3: TGTGCCAGCAGCTTAAATACGGGAGTTGAGACCCAGTACTTC. Amino acid sequence: CASSLNTGVETQYF.

This chain connects TRBV28 to TRBJ2-2; TRBD2 is a possible D gene (6 bases). Germline values: CDR1 MDHEN, CDR2 SYDVKM. The CDR3 totals 15 residues. Trimming removed 8 bases at V and 0 bases at J, with 13 bases between. The CDR3 is CASGPSGANTGELFF. The DNA for the CDR3 is TGTGCCAGCGGACCGTCGGGGGCGAACACCGGGGAGCTGTTTTTT.

CDR3 bases: TGTGCCAGCAGTCCGACAGGTCTAGGTACAGATACGCAGTATTTT. Encoded protein: CASSPTGLGTDTQYF. The J gene is TRBJ2-3, the V gene TRBV7-9, with a tentative D call TRBD1 (6 bases). Germline assignment: CDR1 SEHNR and CDR2 FQNEAQ (reference sequence). The CDR3 has 15 residues. V gave up 6 bases and J gave up 3 bases, with 16 bases separating them. Looking up the rest from reference TRBV7-9 and TRBJ2-3 gives the full variable domain: DTGVSQNPRHKITKRGQNVTFRCDPISEHNRLYWYRQTLGQGPEFLTYFQNEAQLEKSRLLSDRFSAERPKGSFSTLEIQRTEQGDSAMYLCASSPTGLGTDTQYFGPGTRLTVL.

The chain has TRBV28 and TRBJ1-5, with a weak D call TRBD1 (6 bases). Germline lookup yields CDR1 MDHEN and CDR2 SYDVKM. This CDR3 region has 14 residues. V was pared by 2 bases and J by 6 bases, with 11 bases between. The CDR3 loop is CASSLAGRGQPQHF. CDR3 nucleotide sequence: TGTGCCAGCAGTTTAGCAGGCAGGGGTCAGCCCCAGCATTTT.

J is TRBJ2-5 and V is TRBV5-4; no firm D call. Germline CDR1 reads SGHNT; CDR2 reads YYREEE (reference sequence). With 0 bases removed from V and 2 bases from J, the gap between germline ends came to 5 bases. This CDR3 has 13 amino acids. The CDR3 is CASSLGQQETQYF. The CDR3 DNA is TGTGCCAGCAGCTTGGGGCAGCAAGAGACCCAGTACTTC. The variable domain in full, completed from reference TRBV5-4 and TRBJ2-5, reads ETGVTQSPTHLIKTRGQQVTLRCSSQSGHNTVSWYQQALGQGPQFIFQYYREEENGRGNFPPRFSGLQFPNYSSELNVNALELDDSALYLCASSLGQQETQYFGPGTRLLVL.

The chain carries TRBV7-3 and TRBJ2-1, with 11 bases aligning to TRBD2. V trimming: 5 bases; J trimming: 4 bases; junction bases outside the gene matches: 13. Germline V lookup: CDR1 SGHTA, CDR2 FQGTGA. This CDR3 spans 18 amino acids. This CDR3 is CASSLYPGLAAAYNEQFF. The DNA of the CDR3 is TGTGCCAGCAGCCTTTACCCGGGACTAGCGGCGGCATACAATGAGCAGTTCTTC.

This chain connects TRBV27 to TRBJ2-7; 12 nucleotides line up with TRBD2. The germline gives CDR1 MNHEY, CDR2 SMNVEV (reference sequence). V dropped 6 bases and J dropped 3; count of bases not matched to a gene: 6. The length of the CDR3 is 15 residues. CDR3 coding DNA: TGTGCCAGCAGGCAATCACTAGCGGGAGGCTACGAGCAGTACTTC. It encodes CASRQSLAGGYEQYF.

J is TRBJ2-7 and V is TRBV27; 9 bases line up with TRBD1. The germline gives CDR1 MNHEY, CDR2 SMNVEV (reference sequence). This CDR3 contains 14 residues. Germline trimming cut 5 bases from V and 5 bases from J; bases unmatched to any gene: 7. The DNA of the CDR3 is TGTGCCAGCAGTCGGGACAGGGAGGGCGACGAGCAGTACTTC. Amino acids: CASSRDREGDEQYF.

The CDR3 coding sequence is TGCGCCAGCAGCTTGGACAATTTTCTAGTCTACAATGAGCAGTTCTTC. Translated, it gives CASSLDNFLVYNEQFF. The chain employs TRBV5-1 and TRBJ2-1; no definite D call. Germline V lookup: CDR1 SGHRS, CDR2 YFSETQ. This CDR3 region has 16 residues. Trimming cost V 0 bases and J 3 bases, with 13 bases left between them.

The gene calls are TRBV2 and TRBJ2-2; 7 nucleotides agree with TRBD1. The germline CDR1 and CDR2 sequences are SNHLY and FYNNEI. The CDR3 extends over 15 amino acids. V shed 2 bases and J 4 bases; nucleotides not matched to a gene: 4. Written as DNA, the CDR3 is TGTGCCAGCAGTGAAAGGGGACAGAGCACCGGGGAGCTGTTTTTT. It encodes CASSERGQSTGELFF.

This chain links TRBV28 with TRBJ2-1; TRBD1 is a possible D gene (6 bases). The germline V and J ends were trimmed by 4 bases and 4 bases, with 8 bases remaining between them. CDR3 length: 13 residues. Per the germline V gene, CDR1 is MDHEN and CDR2 is SYDVKM. The CDR3 DNA reads as TGTGCCAGCAGTTCGCAGGGGTACAATGAGCAGTTCTTC. Translating it yields CASSSQGYNEQFF.

The chain links TRBV7-6 to TRBJ2-2, with 14 bases aligning to TRBD2. Per germline, CDR1 SGHVS and CDR2 FNYEAQ. The CDR3 contains 18 residues. V lost 5 bases to trimming and J lost 6 bases; unmatched junction nucleotides: 11. The CDR3 DNA reads TGTGCCAGCAGCCCCCGGACTAGCGGGGGGAGTGGCTCCGGGGAGCTGTTTTTT. As protein: CASSPRTSGGSGSGELFF.

V usage is TRBV19 and J usage is TRBJ2-2; tentative D call: TRBD2 (5 bases). Between the trimmed V and J ends, which lost 5 bases and 5 bases, there was a span of 9 bases. The CDR3 length is 13 residues. Germline V gives CDR1 LNHDA, CDR2 SQIVND (reference sequence). The chain's CDR3 is CASSPRGTGELFF. Written as DNA, the CDR3 is TGTGCCAGTAGTCCCCGGGGAACCGGGGAGCTGTTTTTT.